The 24 T cell receptor beta chains presented below share a single source sample, sequenced in a study of cytomegalovirus exposure and HLA in healthy donors. Both 60 Vbeta primers and 13 Jbeta primers went into the PCR. Clones were read by immunoSEQ multiplex PCR, and TCRdb kept only the in-frame ones, dropping some. The sample table includes 50,000 or so clones. Sequences were obtained from PBMCs. The source is a man aged 45-65 years in good health and CMV-seropositive.

This chain joins TRBV6-5 and TRBJ1-2, with a weak D call TRBD1 (5 bases). Trimming removed 5 bases at V and 5 bases at J, with 18 bases between. Germline CDR1 and CDR2: MNHEY and SVGAGI. CDR3 length: 15 residues. CDR3 DNA: TGTGCCAGCAGTCCTCCGGACACTCAGTTATATGGCTACACCTTC. Translation: CASSPPDTQLYGYTF.

The chain couples TRBV6-1 to TRBJ2-3; D remains ambiguous. Germline V gene sequence: CDR1 MNHNS, CDR2 SASEGT. This CDR3 region has 13 residues. The V end lost 8 bases, the J end lost 2 bases, and 11 bases lay between the germline ends. CDR3 sequence (DNA): TGTGCCAGCCTCCTAGATTTCACAGATACGCAGTATTTT. Translating it yields CASLLDFTDTQYF.

V is TRBV20-1 and J is TRBJ2-7, with D maybe TRBD1 (5 bases). Germline V lookup: CDR1 DFQATT, CDR2 SNEGSKA (reference sequence). This CDR3 has 11 residues. V was trimmed by 5 bases and J by 3 bases, leaving 8 bases between them. The DNA of the CDR3 is TGCAGTGCTCGGACACGCTACGAGCAGTACTTC. This codes for CSARTRYEQYF.

The chain joins TRBV7-9 to TRBJ1-5, with D unclear. There are 13 residues in the CDR3. Trimming pared 5 bases from V and 3 bases from J, leaving 8 bases between. The germline gives CDR1 SEHNR, CDR2 FQNEAQ (reference sequence). CDR3 nucleotides: TGTGCCAGCAGCCCAAACTTCAATCAGCCCCAGCATTTT. Its protein product is CASSPNFNQPQHF.

The J gene is TRBJ2-7, the V gene TRBV4-2; 8 bases match TRBD2. The CDR3 covers 17 residues. Germline loops: CDR1 LGHNA, CDR2 YNFKEQ. Losses at the gene ends were 0 bases for V and 0 bases for J; bases not matched to a gene: 7. In DNA form, the CDR3 reads TGTGCCAGCAGCCAAGATGCCACTAGCGGAAGCTCCTACGAGCAGTACTTC. This sequence encodes CASSQDATSGSSYEQYF.

The chain combines TRBV27 with TRBJ1-5; perhaps TRBD1 as D (6 bases). Germline V CDR1 and CDR2: MNHEY, SMNVEV (reference sequence). The length of the CDR3 is 15 residues. V lost 1 base to trimming and J lost 1 base, with 8 bases between them. The DNA for the CDR3 is TGTGCCAGCAGTTTATATGGACAGAGCAATCAGCCCCAGCATTTT. Its translation: CASSLYGQSNQPQHF.

The chain has TRBV14 and TRBJ1-2; tentative D call: TRBD1 (6 bases). The V gene lost 4 bases and the J gene lost 6 bases, with 18 bases spanning the gap. CDR1 is SGHDN, CDR2 FVKESK, per germline. This CDR3 spans 15 amino acids. The CDR3 DNA reads as TGTGCCAGCAGCCGGTCAAATACAGGGATTGATGGCTACACCTTC. It codes for CASSRSNTGIDGYTF.

V gene TRBV4-3 combines with J gene TRBJ2-3, with TRBD2 identical over 13 bases. Trimming took 1 base from V and 5 from J; bases not matched to a gene: 12. The CDR3 runs 19 residues. Germline assignment: CDR1 LGHNA and CDR2 YSLEER. CDR3 nucleotides: TGCGCCAGCAGCCAAGCCTCACTAGCGGGGGGGCAAAGGGAAGATACGCAGTATTTT. Protein: CASSQASLAGGQREDTQYF.

The chain's CDR3 is CASSHSSGTSYEQYF. The CDR3 DNA is TGTGCCAGCAGCCATTCTAGCGGAACGTCTTACGAGCAGTACTTC. V is TRBV2 and J is TRBJ2-7; 7 bases match TRBD2. The CDR3 loop spans 15 amino acids. V shed 6 bases and J 4 bases; nucleotides not matched to a gene: 12. CDR1 is SNHLY and CDR2 is FYNNEI in the germline V gene.

This chain uses TRBV2 with TRBJ1-1; possibly TRBD1 for D (5 bases). The CDR3 spans 13 residues. The germline gives CDR1 SNHLY, CDR2 FYNNEI. The ends were cut back, 3 bases at V and 6 bases at J, with 11 bases in the middle. CDR3 nucleotide sequence: TGTGCCAGCAGTGACAGGGTAGGGGCTGAAGCTTTCTTT. Amino acid sequence: CASSDRVGAEAFF.

The chain recombines TRBV6-5 with TRBJ1-1; a weak D match, TRBD1 (6 bases). CDR3 length equals 16 residues. The germline V gene has CDR1 MNHEY and CDR2 SVGAGI. V was shortened by 2 bases and J by 0 bases, with 13 bases between the two germline ends. The CDR3 sequence: CASSYQGTGMNTEAFF. The CDR3 nucleotides read TGTGCCAGCAGTTACCAAGGCACAGGGATGAACACTGAAGCTTTCTTT.

This rearrangement joins TRBV7-9 to TRBJ1-2; weak D call: TRBD1 (6 bases). From germline, CDR1 is SEHNR and CDR2 FQNEAQ (reference sequence). The length of the CDR3 is 12 residues. The V and J ends lost 4 bases and 6 bases respectively, with 9 bases between them. DNA of the CDR3: TGTGCCAGCAGCTCAAGACAGGATGGCTACACCTTC. Translation: CASSSRQDGYTF.

The rearrangement links TRBV7-9 to TRBJ2-1, with 8 bases that match TRBD1. This CDR3 has 16 residues. CDR1 and CDR2 (germline): SEHNR, FQNEAQ (reference sequence). V was pared by 2 bases and J by 5 bases, with 8 bases of the junction left unmatched. CDR3 DNA sequence: TGTGCCAGCAGCTTATCCAGGACAGGGAGCGACAATGAGCAGTTCTTC. Translation: CASSLSRTGSDNEQFF.

The chain couples TRBV7-2 to TRBJ2-7; D possibly corresponds to TRBD1 (6 bases). CDR1 is SGHTA and CDR2 is FQGNSA in the germline V gene. Trimming shortened V by 8 bases and J by 2 bases, and 16 bases separated the two germline ends. This CDR3 contains 14 residues. CDR3 loop: CASGPKTGPYEQYF. CDR3 in DNA: TGTGCCAGCGGCCCGAAGACAGGTCCCTACGAGCAGTACTTC.

J is TRBJ2-7 and V is TRBV27, with 10 bases identical to TRBD1. Germline V CDR1 and CDR2: MNHEY, SMNVEV (reference sequence). This CDR3 region has 17 residues. V was pared by 6 bases and J by 1 base, with 12 bases of the junction left unmatched. Here the CDR3 DNA reads TGTGCCAGCAGCCGGGACAGGGGCTCGGCGGCTTCCTACGAGCAGTACTTC. Its protein is CASSRDRGSAASYEQYF.

The chain employs TRBV18 and TRBJ1-4; no clear D. This CDR3 is built from 12 residues. Trimming pared 5 bases from V and 12 bases from J, leaving 13 bases between. From germline, CDR1 is KGHSH and CDR2 LQKENI. The CDR3 is CASSYSEIELFF. The CDR3 DNA reads TGTGCCAGCTCATACTCCGAAATCGAACTGTTTTTT.

The chain is built from TRBV4-1 and TRBJ2-1, with 11 bases lining up with TRBD2. Germline CDR1 is MGHRA and CDR2 is YSYEKL. This CDR3 region has 18 residues. V dropped 6 bases and J dropped 6; count of bases not matched to a gene: 16. CDR3 region: CASRQLAILAGGGNEQFF. For the CDR3, the DNA is TGCGCCAGCAGACAATTGGCGATTCTAGCGGGGGGAGGCAATGAGCAGTTCTTC.

The chain recombines TRBV29-1 with TRBJ2-7; D not resolved. Trimming took off 4 bases at V and 6 bases at J, with 19 bases between the two ends. The CDR3 is made up of 14 amino acids. Germline V lookup: CDR1 SQVTM, CDR2 ANQGSEA. CDR3 nucleotide sequence: TGCAGCGTTGGAACGTCCTCGGCACGGAGCGAGCAGTACTTC. Protein product: CSVGTSSARSEQYF.

The chain recombines TRBV2 with TRBJ2-1; TRBD2 matches 15 bases. V lost 7 bases, J lost 13 bases, and 5 bases stayed unmatched. CDR3 length equals 13 residues. In germline, CDR1 is SNHLY, CDR2 FYNNEI. CDR3: CASNGLAGGPQFF. For the CDR3, the DNA is TGTGCCAGCAACGGACTAGCGGGGGGGCCCCAGTTCTTC.

The rearrangement links TRBV11-3 to TRBJ2-1, with D possibly TRBD1 on 5 matching bases. Trimming shortened V by 5 bases and J by 0 bases, and 11 bases separated the two germline ends. CDR3 size: 15 residues. Per the germline V gene, CDR1 is SGHNT and CDR2 is YENEEA. In nucleotides, the CDR3 is TGTGCCAGCAGCCCCAGGGAAAGCTCCTACAATGAGCAGTTCTTC. Translation: CASSPRESSYNEQFF.

This chain links TRBV30 with TRBJ2-7; TRBD2 is a possible D gene (7 bases). Germline V lookup: CDR1 GTSNPN, CDR2 SVGIG (reference sequence). Trimming removed 3 bases at V and 2 bases at J, with 14 bases between. The CDR3 has 14 amino acids. The DNA of the CDR3 is TGTGCCTGGAGGCGCGGGGAGGGGGCCTACGAGCAGTACTTC. As protein: CAWRRGEGAYEQYF.

The chain is built from TRBV19 and TRBJ2-5; D unclear. The length of the CDR3 is 13 residues. Trimming removed 4 bases from V and 1 base from J, with 7 bases in between. Germline V gene lookup returns CDR1 LNHDA and CDR2 SQIVND (reference sequence). CDR3 in amino acids: CASSSRVQETQYF. The DNA for the CDR3 is TGTGCCAGTAGTAGCCGGGTCCAAGAGACCCAGTACTTC.

This rearrangement joins TRBV30 to TRBJ2-5, with 10 nucleotides matching TRBD1. The CDR3 runs to 13 residues. Germline CDR1 is GTSNPN and CDR2 is SVGIG (reference sequence). The V and J ends lost 5 bases and 4 bases, in that order; junction bases with no gene match: 4. The CDR3 coding sequence is TGTGCCTGGGTGAGGACAGGGGGAGAGACCCAGTACTTC. It encodes CAWVRTGGETQYF.

The V call is TRBV4-2, the J call TRBJ1-2; no firm D call. V was clipped by 3 bases and J by 0 bases, with 14 bases between them. Looked up from germline, CDR1 is LGHNA and CDR2 is YNFKEQ. This CDR3 has 16 residues. In DNA, the CDR3 is TGTGCCAGCAGCCAGCTCATACTGATAGCTAACTATGGCTACACCTTC. This encodes CASSQLILIANYGYTF.